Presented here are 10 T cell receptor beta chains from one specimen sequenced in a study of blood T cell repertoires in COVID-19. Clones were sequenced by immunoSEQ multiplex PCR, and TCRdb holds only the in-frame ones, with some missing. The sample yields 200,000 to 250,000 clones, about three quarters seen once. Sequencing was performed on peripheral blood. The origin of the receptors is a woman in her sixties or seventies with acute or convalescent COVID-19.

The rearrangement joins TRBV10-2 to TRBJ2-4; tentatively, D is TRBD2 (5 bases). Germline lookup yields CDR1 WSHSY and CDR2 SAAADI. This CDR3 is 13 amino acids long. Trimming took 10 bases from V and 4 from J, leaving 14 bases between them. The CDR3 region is CATQEGRKNIQYF. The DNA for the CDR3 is TGCGCCACCCAAGAGGGCAGGAAAAACATTCAGTACTTC.

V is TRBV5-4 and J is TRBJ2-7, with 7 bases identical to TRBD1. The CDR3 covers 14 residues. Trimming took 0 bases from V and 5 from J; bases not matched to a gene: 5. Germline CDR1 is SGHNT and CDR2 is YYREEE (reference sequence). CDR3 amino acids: CASSLDRGTNEQYF. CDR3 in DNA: TGTGCCAGCAGCTTGGACAGGGGTACCAACGAGCAGTACTTC. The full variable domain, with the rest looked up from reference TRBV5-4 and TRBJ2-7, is ETGVTQSPTHLIKTRGQQVTLRCSSQSGHNTVSWYQQALGQGPQFIFQYYREEENGRGNFPPRFSGLQFPNYSSELNVNALELDDSALYLCASSLDRGTNEQYFGPGTRLTVT.

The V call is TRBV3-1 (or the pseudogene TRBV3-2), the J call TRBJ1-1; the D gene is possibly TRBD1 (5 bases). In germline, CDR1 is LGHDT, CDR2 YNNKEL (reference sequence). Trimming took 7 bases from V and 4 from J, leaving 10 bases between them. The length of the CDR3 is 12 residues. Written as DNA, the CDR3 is TGTGCCAGCACCTGGGGGGGCACTGAAGCTTTCTTT. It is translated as CASTWGGTEAFF.

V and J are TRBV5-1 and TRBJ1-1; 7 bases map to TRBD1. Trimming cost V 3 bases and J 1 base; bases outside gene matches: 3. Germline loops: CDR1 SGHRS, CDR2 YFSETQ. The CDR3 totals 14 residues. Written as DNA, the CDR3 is TGCGCCAGCAGCTGGGACAGCTCGAACACTGAAGCTTTCTTT. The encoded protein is CASSWDSSNTEAFF.

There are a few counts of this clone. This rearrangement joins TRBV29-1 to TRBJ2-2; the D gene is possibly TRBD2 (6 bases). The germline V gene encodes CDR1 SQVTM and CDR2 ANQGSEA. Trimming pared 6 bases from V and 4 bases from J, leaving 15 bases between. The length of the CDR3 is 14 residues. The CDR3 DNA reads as TGCAGCGTCCCCTCCCAGGGACTCACCGGGGAGCTGTTTTTT. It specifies CSVPSQGLTGELFF.

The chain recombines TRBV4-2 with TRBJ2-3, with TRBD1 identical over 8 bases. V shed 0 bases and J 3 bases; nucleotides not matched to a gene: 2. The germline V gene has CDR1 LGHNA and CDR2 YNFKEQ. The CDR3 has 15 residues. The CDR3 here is CASSQEGTGTDTQYF. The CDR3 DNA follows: TGTGCCAGCAGCCAAGAGGGGACAGGAACAGATACGCAGTATTTT.

The CDR3: CASSVDAGTGNEQYF. The CDR3 DNA sequence: TGTGCCAGCAGCGTAGACGCCGGGACAGGGAACGAGCAGTACTTC. The rearrangement uses TRBV9 and TRBJ2-7, with 9 bases lining up with TRBD1. The CDR3 has 15 residues. Germline CDR1 and CDR2: SGDLS and YYNGEE. V shed 0 bases, J shed 5 bases, and the junction held 6 bases outside the gene matches.

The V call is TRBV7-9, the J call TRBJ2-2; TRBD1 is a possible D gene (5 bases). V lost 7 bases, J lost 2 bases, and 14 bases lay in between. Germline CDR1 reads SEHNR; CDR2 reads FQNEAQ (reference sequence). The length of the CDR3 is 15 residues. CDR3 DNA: TGTGCCAGCACACAAGGGGCGACCAACACCGGGGAGCTGTTTTTT. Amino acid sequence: CASTQGATNTGELFF.

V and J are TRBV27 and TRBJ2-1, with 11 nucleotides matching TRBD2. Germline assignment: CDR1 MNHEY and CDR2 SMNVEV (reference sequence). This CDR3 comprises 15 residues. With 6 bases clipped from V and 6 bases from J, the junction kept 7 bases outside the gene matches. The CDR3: CASSLTSGVFNEQFF. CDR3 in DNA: TGTGCCAGCAGCTTGACTAGCGGGGTTTTCAATGAGCAGTTCTTC.

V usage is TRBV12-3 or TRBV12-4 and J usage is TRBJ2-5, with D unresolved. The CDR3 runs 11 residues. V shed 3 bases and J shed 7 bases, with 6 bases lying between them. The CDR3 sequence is CASSFGLTQYF. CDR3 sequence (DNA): TGTGCCAGCAGTTTTGGGCTGACCCAGTACTTC.